The 10 T cell receptor beta chains below come from one sample, sequenced in a study of cytomegalovirus exposure and HLA in healthy donors. The study ran its PCR with 60 Vbeta and 13 Jbeta primers. Data came from immunoSEQ multiplex PCR; TCRdb stores just in-frame clones and leaves some out. The repertoire holds about 110,000 clones, with about 81% as singletons. Sequenced: PBMCs. These receptors all come from a male donor in good health and CMV-seropositive.

This chain connects TRBV30 to TRBJ2-3; 9 bases agree with TRBD2. The V segment lost 0 bases and the J segment 4 bases; nucleotides outside the gene matches: 5. Germline CDR1 and CDR2: GTSNPN and SVGIG (reference sequence). There are 15 residues in the CDR3. The CDR3 DNA reads as TGTGCCTGGAGTGTCATTAGCGGGAGTGCAGATACGCAGTATTTT. This translates into CAWSVISGSADTQYF.

V is TRBV4-3 and J is TRBJ2-1; TRBD2 matches 8 bases. Germline CDR1 and CDR2: LGHNA and YSLEER. Trimming at V came to 4 bases and at J to 2 bases, leaving 7 bases not matched to a gene. The CDR3 contains 16 residues. For the CDR3, the DNA is TGCGCCAGCAGCCCCGGACTAGCTGGAGCCTACAATGAGCAGTTCTTC. Its translation is CASSPGLAGAYNEQFF.

The V call is TRBV30, the J call TRBJ2-2; D perhaps matches TRBD1 (5 bases). The CDR3 spans 14 residues. CDR1 is GTSNPN, CDR2 SVGIG, per germline (reference sequence). Deletions cut 0 bases from V and 4 bases from J, with 9 bases between. CDR3 loop: CAWSVGLPTGELFF. The CDR3, as DNA: TGTGCCTGGAGTGTGGGGCTACCCACCGGGGAGCTGTTTTTT.

The rearrangement uses TRBV28 and TRBJ2-7; D gene ambiguous. Germline V gene data show CDR1 as MDHEN and CDR2 as SYDVKM. The ends were cut back, 0 bases at V and 1 base at J, with 7 bases in the middle. CDR3 length equals 14 residues. CDR3 DNA sequence: TGTGCCAGCAGTTTATGGTACGGGTCCTACGAGCAGTACTTC. It specifies CASSLWYGSYEQYF. The whole variable domain, remainder taken from reference TRBV28 and TRBJ2-7, is DVKVTQSSRYLVKRTGEKVFLECVQDMDHENMFWYRQDPGLGLRLIYFSYDVKMKEKGDIPEGYSVSREKKERFSLILESASTNQTSMYLCASSLWYGSYEQYFGPGTRLTVT.

This rearrangement joins TRBV6-1 to TRBJ1-2; 8 positions match TRBD1. The V segment lost 6 bases and the J segment 7 bases; nucleotides outside the gene matches: 10. Germline lookup yields CDR1 MNHNS and CDR2 SASEGT. The CDR3 has 14 amino acids. This CDR3 is CASRAGQGLLGYTF. CDR3 coding DNA: TGTGCCAGCAGAGCCGGACAGGGTCTTCTTGGCTACACCTTC.

This chain connects TRBV15 to TRBJ2-5; 7 positions agree with TRBD2. This CDR3 region has 16 residues. V trimming: 3 bases; J trimming: 1 base; junction bases outside the gene matches: 8. Germline V gene sequence: CDR1 LNHNV, CDR2 YYDKDF (reference sequence). CDR3 in amino acids: CATSSVTSLVQETQYF. The CDR3 region has the DNA TGTGCCACCAGCAGTGTGACTAGCTTGGTCCAAGAGACCCAGTACTTC.

This clone showed up just a few times. The chain employs TRBV9 and TRBJ1-1, with D tentatively TRBD1 (6 bases). Germline lookup yields CDR1 SGDLS and CDR2 YYNGEE. Trimming took 0 bases from V and 6 from J, leaving 9 bases between them. CDR3 length equals 13 residues. The CDR3 sequence: CASSVDQGPEAFF. In DNA form, the CDR3 reads TGTGCCAGCAGCGTAGACCAGGGGCCTGAAGCTTTCTTT.

This chain joins TRBV4-2 and TRBJ2-5; perhaps TRBD2 as D (5 bases). The CDR3 loop spans 16 amino acids. Germline V gene lookup returns CDR1 LGHNA and CDR2 YNFKEQ. The V end was cut by 1 base, the J end by 1 base, with 13 bases between. The CDR3 sequence: CASSQGRRASQETQYF. The DNA of the CDR3 is TGTGCCAGCAGCCAAGGAAGGCGGGCAAGCCAAGAGACCCAGTACTTC.

The genes are TRBV7-2 and TRBJ2-3, with TRBD1 identical over 8 bases. The CDR3 consists of 16 residues. Germline V gene lookup returns CDR1 SGHTA and CDR2 FQGNSA. Unmatched junction bases numbered 7, after V lost 1 base and J lost 4 bases. CDR3 bases: TGTGCCAGCAGCTTAGGGGCAGGGGGCGGGGCAGATACGCAGTATTTT. Protein product: CASSLGAGGGADTQYF.

This chain links TRBV7-9 with TRBJ1-3; D may be TRBD1 (5 bases). The germline V gene encodes CDR1 SEHNR and CDR2 FQNEAQ (reference sequence). This CDR3 is built from 16 residues. Trimming left V 0 bases short and J 3 bases short, with 12 bases between. CDR3: CASSLAGQGSGNTIYF. The CDR3 DNA reads TGTGCCAGCAGCTTAGCGGGGCAGGGAAGTGGAAACACCATATATTTT.